These 8 T cell receptor beta chains originate from one sample sequenced in a study of shared clonotypes between healthy human individuals. TCRdb keeps only in-frame clones here, not all; method: immunoSEQ multiplex PCR. The table lists some 580,000 clones, around 97% of them singletons, with 0.055% to 0.07% in the top ten. Sequencing input: naive CD4+ T cells sorted from blood. The subset here: CD45RA+ positively selected. These receptors all come from a woman between 25 and 40 years old in good health.

CDR3 protein: CASSTRDRIIYEQYF. CDR3 nucleotide sequence: TGTGCCAGCTCCACCCGGGACAGGATAATCTACGAGCAGTACTTC. The rearrangement uses TRBV18 and TRBJ2-7; 8 bases agree with TRBD1. The germline V gene encodes CDR1 KGHSH and CDR2 LQKENI. The CDR3 totals 15 residues. J lost 3 bases, V lost 6 bases, and 10 bases had no gene match.

This clone was observed once. The genes are TRBV7-8 and TRBJ1-5, with a tentative D call TRBD1 (5 bases). Germline loops: CDR1 SGHVS, CDR2 FQNEAQ. Trimming took 5 bases from V and 1 from J, leaving 9 bases between them. This CDR3 has 14 residues. The CDR3 sequence is CASSRQRSNQPQHF. As DNA, the CDR3 is TGTGCCAGCAGCCGACAGAGAAGCAATCAGCCCCAGCATTTT.

The CDR3 sequence is CASSLSGTTGELFF. In DNA, the CDR3 is TGTGCCAGTAGTTTATCCGGGACAACCGGGGAGCTGTTTTTT. The gene calls are TRBV19 and TRBJ2-2; D might be TRBD1 (6 bases). Germline CDR1 is LNHDA and CDR2 is SQIVND (reference sequence). Trimming took off 5 bases at V and 5 bases at J, with 12 bases between the two ends. There are 14 residues in the CDR3. Full variable domain (missing parts from reference TRBV19 and TRBJ2-2): DGGITQSPKYLFRKEGQNVTLSCEQNLNHDAMYWYRQDPGQGLRLIYYSQIVNDFQKGDIAEGYSVSREKKESFPLTVTSAQKNPTAFYLCASSLSGTTGELFFGEGSRLTVL.

V is TRBV28 and J is TRBJ1-2; no firm D call. V lost 3 bases, J lost 7 bases, and 18 bases lay in between. Germline loops: CDR1 MDHEN, CDR2 SYDVKM. The CDR3 spans 15 residues. The DNA for the CDR3 is TGTGCCAGCAGTTTTCCCCTGCGGGCAGTTTCTGGCTACACCTTC. Protein sequence: CASSFPLRAVSGYTF.

The rearrangement joins TRBV27 to TRBJ2-1; D might be TRBD2 (5 bases). Trimming shortened V by 5 bases and J by 10 bases, and 18 bases separated the two germline ends. Germline V gene sequence: CDR1 MNHEY, CDR2 SMNVEV (reference sequence). This CDR3 comprises 14 residues. CDR3 sequence reads: CASSPTGAVDEQFF. The CDR3, as DNA: TGTGCCAGCAGTCCGACTGGAGCGGTAGACGAGCAGTTCTTC.

The CDR3: CASSLGGDVYEQYF. In nucleotides, the CDR3 is TGTGCCAGCAGCTTAGGTGGGGACGTCTACGAGCAGTACTTC. The gene calls are TRBV7-6 and TRBJ2-7, with D tentatively TRBD1 or TRBD2 (5 bases each). The V end was cut by 1 base, the J end by 3 bases, with 10 bases between. Germline CDR1 and CDR2: SGHVS and FNYEAQ. CDR3 length equals 14 residues. Full variable domain (outside the CDR3, taken from reference TRBV7-6 and TRBJ2-7): GAGVSQSPRYKVTKRGQDVALRCDPISGHVSLYWYRQALGQGPEFLTYFNYEAQQDKSGLPNDRFSAERPEGSISTLTIQRTEQRDSAMYRCASSLGGDVYEQYFGPGTRLTVT.

With regard to this clone: The same CDR3 also results from other DNA sequences found in this sample. V is TRBV7-2 and J is TRBJ2-1; D gene ambiguous. Looked up from germline, CDR1 is SGHTA and CDR2 is FQGNSA. The V end lost 5 bases, the J end lost 0 bases, and 8 bases lay between the germline ends. The CDR3 loop spans 14 amino acids. The chain's CDR3 is CASSLDSSYNEQFF. As DNA, the CDR3 is TGTGCCAGCAGCCTCGATAGCTCCTACAATGAGCAGTTCTTC.

The V gene is TRBV19, the J gene TRBJ1-5; TRBD1 matches 7 bases. This CDR3 has 17 residues. Germline CDR1 is LNHDA and CDR2 is SQIVND (reference sequence). Trimming removed 3 bases from V and 0 bases from J; junction bases left unmatched: 8. This CDR3 is CASSIGRDSSSNQPQHF. The DNA of the CDR3 is TGTGCCAGTAGTATCGGTAGGGACAGCAGTAGCAATCAGCCCCAGCATTTT. Using reference TRBV19 and TRBJ1-5 for the parts outside the CDR3, the full variable domain is DGGITQSPKYLFRKEGQNVTLSCEQNLNHDAMYWYRQDPGQGLRLIYYSQIVNDFQKGDIAEGYSVSREKKESFPLTVTSAQKNPTAFYLCASSIGRDSSSNQPQHFGDGTRLSIL.